The 3 T cell receptor beta chains given below trace back to one sample, sequenced in a study of blood T cell repertoires in COVID-19. The method was immunoSEQ multiplex PCR; TCRdb's version includes in-frame clones alone and lacks a portion of them. The sample lists over 25,000 clones, more than 80% seen once, with around 3.5% in the top ten. Sequences were obtained from peripheral blood. Every receptor here comes from a human donor in a cohort sampled during active COVID-19.

The V gene is TRBV24-1, the J gene TRBJ2-1, with TRBD1 identical over 10 bases. Germline CDR1 and CDR2: KGHDR and SFDVKD. V was pared by 3 bases and J by 7 bases, with 8 bases of the junction left unmatched. The CDR3 totals 16 residues. The CDR3 sequence is CATSDLRDRGGNEQFF. In DNA form, the CDR3 reads TGTGCCACCAGTGATCTCCGGGACAGGGGCGGAAATGAGCAGTTCTTC.

The chain links TRBV3-1 (or the pseudogene TRBV3-2) to TRBJ2-5, with TRBD2 as a possible D gene (6 bases). CDR1 is LGHDT and CDR2 is YNNKEL in the germline V gene (reference sequence). This CDR3 has 15 residues. The V and J ends lost 0 bases and 5 bases respectively, with 13 bases between them. DNA for the CDR3: TGTGCCAGCAGCCAAGATCGGGGAGGAGGGGAGACCCAGTACTTC. Its protein product is CASSQDRGGGETQYF.

The chain joins TRBV28 to TRBJ2-3; D possibly corresponds to TRBD1 (7 bases). From germline, CDR1 is MDHEN and CDR2 SYDVKM. The CDR3 is 15 amino acids. The V and J ends lost 3 bases and 5 bases respectively, with 15 bases between them. The CDR3 protein is CASSLVVQGGDTQYF. Written as DNA, the CDR3 is TGTGCCAGCAGTTTGGTGGTGCAGGGGGGAGATACGCAGTATTTT.